Sequencing of this T cell receptor (beta chain) was carried out in a study of blood T cell repertoires in COVID-19 (dated by TCRdb to 2019 to 2021). In terms of the full investigation: The collaborator samples originated in the United States, Italy and Spain and spanned the acute and convalescent phases of COVID-19. The prospective study material was composed of cDNA or gDNA derived from T cells, B-cell-depleted T cells, or PBMCs. Deeply sampled blood TCRbeta repertoires from subjects exposed to, actively infected with, or recovered from COVID-19 were included in the dataset. The repertoires were released in a freely available public database intended as a resource for research on the immune response to SARS-CoV-2. Samples were obtained from the ongoing ImmuneRACE study (first 160 participants) and from approximately 1,200 subjects provided by 6 global collaborators. Nearly every sample came with metadata listing a de-identified subject ID, COVID-19 status, age in years and sex. Where HLA class I and class II types were available, the types were taken from metadata supplied by the sample provider, not from assay-based typing.

The CDR3 spans 18 residues, from the cysteine through the phenylalanine. Only the CDR3 portion is preserved as DNA: 54 bases, with reading frame beginning at the first base. As encoded in the germline V gene, CDR1 is MNHEY while CDR2 is SVGEGT. Clipping removes 2 bases from V and 3 bases from J, with 11 as the unmatched junction base count. The immunoSEQ Assay, a bias-controlled multiplex PCR, was used to amplify TCRbeta CDR3 regions from genomic DNA. The paper's processing steps were these. Nucleated cell counts per sample were estimated from amplification of reference gene primers within the assay. Sequence reads were collapsed and filtered to measure the absolute abundance of every unique TCRbeta CDR3 rearrangement. Productive Simpson clonality was computed per sample as the square root of Simpson's diversity index over productive rearrangements. TCRdb carries this immuneACCESS record with in-frame sequences only. Its versions omit some clonotypes, under half of them owing to an unresolved V gene in the studies checked, with the rest unexplained. V and J calls and clone size come straight from that table; D and trimming were deduced from the DNA. The sample profile shows some 260,000 clones; approximately 79% of them were found once. The ten largest clones take up approximately 4% of the sample.

Note on this clone: Its antigen is currently not known. The record has no base qualities; no much larger clone is one base away.

Beyond this particular receptor, the publication reports: The amount of clinical and demographic metadata varied by source and participant and was provided uncurated.

In the prospective study, participants were 18 to 89 years old, resided in 20 to 30 geographic areas of the United States, and were enrolled through a virtual design. To assign participants to cohorts, the prospective study relied on clinical history that participants themselves reported in a screening survey and a study questionnaire. In the prospective study, whole blood, serum and a nasopharyngeal or oropharyngeal swab were collected from each participant by mobile phlebotomists. Over a roughly two-month period, participants in the prospective study had the option of providing additional blood draws and questionnaires. Before DNA extraction, blood samples from the prospective study were shipped at room temperature or frozen.

The sample comprised PBMCs or T cells enriched from blood (not recorded which). The clonotype comes from a man between 25 and 39 years old with acute COVID-19. The chain is made from TRBV6-2 or TRBV6-3 and TRBJ2-3, with 10 junctional bases fitting TRBD2. For the CDR3, the sequence is CASSYLLGTSGVTDTQYF. Here is the DNA: TGTGCCAGCAGTTACCTCCTCGGAACTAGCGGGGTGACAGATACGCAGTATTTT.